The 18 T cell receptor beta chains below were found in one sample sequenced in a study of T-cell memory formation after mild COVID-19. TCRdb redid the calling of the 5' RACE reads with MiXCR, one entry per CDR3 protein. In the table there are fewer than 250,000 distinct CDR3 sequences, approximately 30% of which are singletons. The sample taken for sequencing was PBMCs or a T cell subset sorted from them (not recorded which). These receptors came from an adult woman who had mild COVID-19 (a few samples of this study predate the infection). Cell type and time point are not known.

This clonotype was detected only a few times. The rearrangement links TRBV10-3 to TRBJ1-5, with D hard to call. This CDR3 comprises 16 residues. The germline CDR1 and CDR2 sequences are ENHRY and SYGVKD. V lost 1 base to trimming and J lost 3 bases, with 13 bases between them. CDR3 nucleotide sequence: TGTGCCATCAGTGAGTTTGACGGCAGCTACAATCAGCCCCAGCATTTT. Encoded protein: CAISEFDGSYNQPQHF.

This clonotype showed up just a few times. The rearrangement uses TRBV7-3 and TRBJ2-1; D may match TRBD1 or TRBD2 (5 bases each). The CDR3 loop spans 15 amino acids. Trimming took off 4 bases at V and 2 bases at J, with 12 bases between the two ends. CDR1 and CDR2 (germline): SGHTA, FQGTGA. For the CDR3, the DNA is TGTGCCAGCAGCTCCGGGGCACGTACCTACAATGAGCAGTTCTTC. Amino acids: CASSSGARTYNEQFF.

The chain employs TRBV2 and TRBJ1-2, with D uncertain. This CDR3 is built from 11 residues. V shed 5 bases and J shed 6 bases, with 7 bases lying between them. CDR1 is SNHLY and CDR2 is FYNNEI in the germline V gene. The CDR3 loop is CASSLMDGYTF. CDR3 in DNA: TGTGCCAGCAGTCTCATGGATGGCTACACCTTC.

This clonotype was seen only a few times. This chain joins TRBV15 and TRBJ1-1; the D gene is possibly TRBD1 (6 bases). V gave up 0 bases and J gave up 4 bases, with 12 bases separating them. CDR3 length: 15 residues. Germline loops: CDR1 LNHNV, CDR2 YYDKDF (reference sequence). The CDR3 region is CATSRETTGITEAFF. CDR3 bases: TGTGCCACCAGCAGAGAAACTACAGGGATCACTGAAGCTTTCTTT. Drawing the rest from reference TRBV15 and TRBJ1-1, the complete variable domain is DAMVIQNPRYQVTQFGKPVTLSCSQTLNHNVMYWYQQKSSQAPKLLFHYYDKDFNNEADTPDNFQSRRPNTSFCFLDIRSPGLGDTAMYLCATSRETTGITEAFFGQGTRLTVV.

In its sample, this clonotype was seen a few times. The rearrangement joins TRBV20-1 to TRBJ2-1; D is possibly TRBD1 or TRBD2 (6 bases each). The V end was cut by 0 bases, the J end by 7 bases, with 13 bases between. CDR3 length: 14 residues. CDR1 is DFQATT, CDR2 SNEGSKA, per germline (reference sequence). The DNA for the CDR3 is TGCAGTGCTAGAGATCCTCGGAGGGGGAATGAGCAGTTCTTC. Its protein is CSARDPRRGNEQFF.

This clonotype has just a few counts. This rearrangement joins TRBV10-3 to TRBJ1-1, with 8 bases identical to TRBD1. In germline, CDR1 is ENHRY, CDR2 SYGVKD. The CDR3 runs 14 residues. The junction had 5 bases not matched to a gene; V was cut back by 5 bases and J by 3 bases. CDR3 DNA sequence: TGTGCCATCAGTCCGACAGGGGCGGACACTGAAGCTTTCTTT. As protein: CAISPTGADTEAFF.

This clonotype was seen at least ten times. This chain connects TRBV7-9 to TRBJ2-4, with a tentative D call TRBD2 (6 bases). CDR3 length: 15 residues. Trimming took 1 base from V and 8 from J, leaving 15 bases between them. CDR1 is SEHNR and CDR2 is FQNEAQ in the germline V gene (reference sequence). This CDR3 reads CASSLGAGHLDIQYF. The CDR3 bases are TGTGCCAGCAGCTTAGGGGCGGGGCATCTGGACATTCAGTACTTC.

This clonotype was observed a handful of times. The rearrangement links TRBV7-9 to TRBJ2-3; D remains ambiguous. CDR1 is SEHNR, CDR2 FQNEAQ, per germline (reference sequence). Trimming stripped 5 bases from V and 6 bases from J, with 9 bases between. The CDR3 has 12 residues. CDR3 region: CASSVPRDTQYF. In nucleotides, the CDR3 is TGTGCCAGCAGCGTACCTCGGGATACGCAGTATTTT.

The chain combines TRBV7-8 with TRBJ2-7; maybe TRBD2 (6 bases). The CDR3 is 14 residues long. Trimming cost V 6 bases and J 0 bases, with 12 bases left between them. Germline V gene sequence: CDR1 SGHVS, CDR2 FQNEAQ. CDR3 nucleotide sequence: TGTGCCAGCAGGTCCGGGACTCACTCCTACGAGCAGTACTTC. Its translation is CASRSGTHSYEQYF.

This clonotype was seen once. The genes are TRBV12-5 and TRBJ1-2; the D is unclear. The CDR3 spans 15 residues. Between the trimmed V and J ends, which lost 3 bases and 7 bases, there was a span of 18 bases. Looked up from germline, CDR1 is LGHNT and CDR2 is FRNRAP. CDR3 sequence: CASGFQDPSVRGYTF. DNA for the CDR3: TGTGCTAGTGGTTTTCAGGACCCAAGTGTTCGTGGCTACACCTTC.

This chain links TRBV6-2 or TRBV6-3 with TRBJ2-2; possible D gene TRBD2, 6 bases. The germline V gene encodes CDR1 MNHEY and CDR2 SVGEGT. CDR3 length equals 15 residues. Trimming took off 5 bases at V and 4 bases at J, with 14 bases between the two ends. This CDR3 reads CASSTRLGATGELFF. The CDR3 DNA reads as TGTGCCAGCAGTACCCGACTAGGGGCCACCGGGGAGCTGTTTTTT.

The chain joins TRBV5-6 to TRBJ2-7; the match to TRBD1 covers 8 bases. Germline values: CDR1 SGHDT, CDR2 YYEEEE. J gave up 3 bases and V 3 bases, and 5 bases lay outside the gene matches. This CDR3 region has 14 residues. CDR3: CASSSLDRDYEQYF. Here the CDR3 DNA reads TGTGCCAGCAGCTCCTTGGACAGGGACTACGAGCAGTACTTC.

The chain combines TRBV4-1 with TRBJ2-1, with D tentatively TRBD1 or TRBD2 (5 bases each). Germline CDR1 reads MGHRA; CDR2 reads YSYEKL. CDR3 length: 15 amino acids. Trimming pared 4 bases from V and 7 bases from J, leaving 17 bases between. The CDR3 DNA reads TGCGCCAGCAGCCCTGGGATGGGACGGGGAAATGAGCAGTTCTTC. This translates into CASSPGMGRGNEQFF.

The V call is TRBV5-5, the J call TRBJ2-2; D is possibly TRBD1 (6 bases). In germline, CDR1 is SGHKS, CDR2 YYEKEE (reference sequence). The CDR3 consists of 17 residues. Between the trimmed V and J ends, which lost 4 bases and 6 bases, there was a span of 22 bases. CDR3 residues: CASSADHRVGYAGELFF. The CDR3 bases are TGTGCCAGCAGCGCTGATCACAGGGTTGGTTATGCCGGGGAGCTGTTTTTT.

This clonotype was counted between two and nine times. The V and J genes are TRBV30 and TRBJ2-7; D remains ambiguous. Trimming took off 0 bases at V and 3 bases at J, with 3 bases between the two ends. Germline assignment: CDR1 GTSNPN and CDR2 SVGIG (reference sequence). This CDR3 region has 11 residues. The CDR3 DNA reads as TGTGCCTGGAGTGTTAACTACGAGCAGTACTTC. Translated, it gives CAWSVNYEQYF. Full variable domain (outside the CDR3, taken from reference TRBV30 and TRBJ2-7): SQTIHQWPATLVQPVGSPLSLECTVEGTSNPNLYWYRQAAGRGLQLLFYSVGIGQISSEVPQNLSASRPQDRQFILSSKKLLLSDSGFYLCAWSVNYEQYFGPGTRLTVT.

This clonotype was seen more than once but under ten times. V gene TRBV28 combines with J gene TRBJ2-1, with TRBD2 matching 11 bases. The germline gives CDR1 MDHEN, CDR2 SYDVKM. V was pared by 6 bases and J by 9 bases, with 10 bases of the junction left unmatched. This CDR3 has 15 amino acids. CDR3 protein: CASSPGSGRAVEQFF. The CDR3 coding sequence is TGTGCCAGCAGCCCGGGTAGCGGGAGGGCCGTTGAGCAGTTCTTC.

CDR3 in DNA: TGTGCCAGCAGTCAGATCCTGACTAGCGGGGGGGCCCAAGATTCGAATACGCAGTATTTT. It specifies CASSQILTSGGAQDSNTQYF. The rearrangement uses TRBV7-9 and TRBJ2-3, with 14 bases fitting TRBD2. From germline, CDR1 is SEHNR and CDR2 FQNEAQ (reference sequence). V dropped 6 bases and J dropped 7; count of bases not matched to a gene: 21. This CDR3 spans 20 amino acids.

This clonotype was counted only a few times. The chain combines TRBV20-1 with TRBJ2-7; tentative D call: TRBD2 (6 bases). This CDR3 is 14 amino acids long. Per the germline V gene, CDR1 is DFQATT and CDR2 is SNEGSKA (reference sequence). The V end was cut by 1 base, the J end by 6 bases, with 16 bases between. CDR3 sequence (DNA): TGCAGTGCTAGAGGAGGAGAGGACTACGGCGAGCAGTACTTC. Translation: CSARGGEDYGEQYF.